Each of the 5 T cell receptor beta chains below was sequenced from the same sample in a study of T cells in localized non-small cell lung cancer. Only in-frame clones appear in the TCRdb table, and some are missing; sequencing was by immunoSEQ multiplex PCR. The data contain tens of thousands of clones, approximately 88% of them singletons. The specimen was peripheral blood, collected before any cancer treatment. These receptors were obtained from a male donor older than 55 with stage I lung adenocarcinoma.

In the case of this clone: One junction end does not reproduce the germline sequence, and a read error may be involved. The rearrangement joins TRBV6-6 to TRBJ2-5, with D perhaps being TRBD1 or TRBD2 (5 bases each). The germline V gene encodes CDR1 MNHNY and CDR2 SVGAGI (reference sequence). This CDR3 region has 14 residues. CDR3 nucleotide sequence: TGTGCCAGCAGTTACTCTCGGGACCAAGGGACCCAGTACTTC. Translated: CASSYSRDQGTQYF.

V is TRBV5-8 and J is TRBJ1-5; D is undetermined. The CDR3 totals 11 residues. Germline V gives CDR1 SGHTS, CDR2 YDEGEE. V was cut by 1 base and J by 4 bases, with 0 bases left in between. CDR3 region: CASSLNQPQHF. The CDR3 DNA reads as TGTGCCAGCAGCTTGAATCAGCCCCAGCATTTT.

The chain has TRBV6-1 and TRBJ2-4; 7 bases agree with TRBD1. Germline values: CDR1 MNHNS, CDR2 SASEGT. The CDR3 sequence is 15 residues long. J was trimmed by 8 bases and V by 6 bases; bases with no gene match: 13. CDR3 in amino acids: CASSPQTGLVDIQYF. CDR3 nucleotide sequence: TGTGCCAGCAGCCCTCAGACAGGGTTAGTGGACATTCAGTACTTC.

This clone was counted a single time. This rearrangement joins TRBV6-5 to TRBJ1-1; the D gene is possibly TRBD1 (6 bases). The V gene's germline CDR1 is MNHEY and CDR2 SVGAGI. CDR3 length: 14 residues. Trimming left V 5 bases short and J 5 bases short, with 15 bases between. The CDR3 DNA follows: TGTGCCAGCAGTACCACGACAGGTTATACTGAAGCTTTCTTT. Translation gives CASSTTTGYTEAFF.

This clone was counted between two and nine times. V usage is TRBV28 and J usage is TRBJ2-1, with TRBD2 matching over 15 bases. Germline trimming cut 4 bases from V and 4 bases from J; bases unmatched to any gene: 14. CDR1 MDHEN and CDR2 SYDVKM come from the germline V gene. CDR3 length equals 20 residues. CDR3 sequence: CASSSSWTSGRARMYNEQFF. The CDR3, as DNA: TGTGCCAGCAGTTCTTCTTGGACTAGCGGGAGGGCCCGTATGTACAATGAGCAGTTCTTC.